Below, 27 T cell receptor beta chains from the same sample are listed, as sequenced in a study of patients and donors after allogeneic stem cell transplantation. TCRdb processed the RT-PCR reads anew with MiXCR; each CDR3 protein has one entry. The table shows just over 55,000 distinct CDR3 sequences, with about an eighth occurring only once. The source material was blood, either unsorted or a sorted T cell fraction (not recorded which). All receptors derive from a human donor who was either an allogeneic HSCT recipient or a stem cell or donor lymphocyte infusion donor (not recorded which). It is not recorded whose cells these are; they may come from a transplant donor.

The CDR3 sequence: CASSFAYGEQFF. CDR3 DNA: TGTGCCAGCAGTTTCGCCTACGGTGAGCAGTTCTTC. This chain uses TRBV27 with TRBJ2-1; no reliable D call. Trimming removed 3 bases from V and 9 bases from J, with 9 bases in between. Germline V gene sequence: CDR1 MNHEY, CDR2 SMNVEV (reference sequence). This CDR3 contains 12 residues.

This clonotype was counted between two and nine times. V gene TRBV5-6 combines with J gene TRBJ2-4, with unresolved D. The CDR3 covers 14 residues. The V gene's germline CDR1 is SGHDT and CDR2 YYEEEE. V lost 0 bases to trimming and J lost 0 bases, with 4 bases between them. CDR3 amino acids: CASSLGGAKNIQYF. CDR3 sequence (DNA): TGTGCCAGCAGCTTGGGGGGAGCCAAAAACATTCAGTACTTC. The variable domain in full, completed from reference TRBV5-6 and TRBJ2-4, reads DAGVTQSPTHLIKTRGQQVTLRCSPKSGHDTVSWYQQALGQGPQFIFQYYEEEERQRGNFPDRFSGHQFPNYSSELNVNALLLGDSALYLCASSLGGAKNIQYFGAGTRLSVL.

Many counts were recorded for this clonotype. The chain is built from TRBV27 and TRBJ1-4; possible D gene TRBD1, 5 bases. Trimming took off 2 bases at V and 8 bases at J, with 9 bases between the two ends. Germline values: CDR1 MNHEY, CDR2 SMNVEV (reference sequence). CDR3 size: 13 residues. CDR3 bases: TGTGCCAGCAGTTTAAGGGGAAGGGAAAAACTGTTTTTT. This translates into CASSLRGREKLFF.

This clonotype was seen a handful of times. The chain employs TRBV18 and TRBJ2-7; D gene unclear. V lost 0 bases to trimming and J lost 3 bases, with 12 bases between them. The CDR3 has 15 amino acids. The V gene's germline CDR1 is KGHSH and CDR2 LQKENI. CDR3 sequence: CASSPPIGRLYEQYF. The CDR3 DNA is TGTGCCAGCTCACCACCGATCGGCAGGCTCTACGAGCAGTACTTC.

The CDR3, as DNA: TGTGCCAGCAGCACCGGACTAGCGGTCTACAATGAGCAGTTCTTC. Residues: CASSTGLAVYNEQFF. This chain joins TRBV7-9 and TRBJ2-1; 10 positions match TRBD2. The CDR3 consists of 15 residues. J was trimmed by 3 bases and V by 5 bases; bases with no gene match: 4. The germline CDR1 and CDR2 sequences are SEHNR and FQNEAQ (reference sequence).

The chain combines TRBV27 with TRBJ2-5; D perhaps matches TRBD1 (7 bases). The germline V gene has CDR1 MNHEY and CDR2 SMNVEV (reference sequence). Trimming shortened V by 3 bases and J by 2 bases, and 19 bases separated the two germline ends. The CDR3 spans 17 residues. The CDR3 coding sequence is TGTGCCAGCAGTTTGACTAGATTAAGGGGGCTTCAAGAGACCCAGTACTTC. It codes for CASSLTRLRGLQETQYF.

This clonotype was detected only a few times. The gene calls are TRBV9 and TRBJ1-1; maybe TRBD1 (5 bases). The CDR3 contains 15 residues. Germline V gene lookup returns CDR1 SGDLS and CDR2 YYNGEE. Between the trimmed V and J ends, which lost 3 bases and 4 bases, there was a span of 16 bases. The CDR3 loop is CASSAPREGSTEAFF. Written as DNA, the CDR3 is TGTGCCAGCAGCGCACCCAGGGAAGGGAGCACTGAAGCTTTCTTT.

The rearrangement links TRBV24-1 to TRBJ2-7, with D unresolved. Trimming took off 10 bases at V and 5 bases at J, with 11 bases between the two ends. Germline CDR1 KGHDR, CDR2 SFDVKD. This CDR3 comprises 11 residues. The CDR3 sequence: CATGERDEQYF. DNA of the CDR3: TGTGCCACGGGTGAAAGGGACGAGCAGTACTTC.

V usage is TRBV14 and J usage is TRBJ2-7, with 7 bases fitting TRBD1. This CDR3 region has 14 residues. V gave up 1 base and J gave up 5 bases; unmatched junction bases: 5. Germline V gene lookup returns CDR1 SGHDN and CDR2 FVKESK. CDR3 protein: CASSQGTGVHEQYF. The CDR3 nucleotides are TGTGCCAGCAGCCAAGGTACAGGGGTCCACGAGCAGTACTTC.

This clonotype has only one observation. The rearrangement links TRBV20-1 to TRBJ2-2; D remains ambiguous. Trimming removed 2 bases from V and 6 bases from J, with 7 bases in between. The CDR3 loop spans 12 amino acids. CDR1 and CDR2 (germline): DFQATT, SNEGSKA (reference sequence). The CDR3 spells CSARLPPGELFF. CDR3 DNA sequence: TGCAGTGCTAGACTCCCCCCCGGGGAGCTGTTTTTT.

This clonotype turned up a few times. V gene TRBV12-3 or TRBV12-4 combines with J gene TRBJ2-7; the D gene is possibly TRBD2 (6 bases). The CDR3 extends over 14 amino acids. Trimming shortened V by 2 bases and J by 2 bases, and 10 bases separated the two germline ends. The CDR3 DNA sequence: TGTGCCAGCAGTTTAACCGGGAGTCCCTACGAGCAGTACTTC. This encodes CASSLTGSPYEQYF.

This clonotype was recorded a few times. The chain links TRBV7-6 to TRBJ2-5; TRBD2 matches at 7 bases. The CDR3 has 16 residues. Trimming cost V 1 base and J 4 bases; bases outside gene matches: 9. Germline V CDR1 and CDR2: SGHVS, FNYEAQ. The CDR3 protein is CASSLDGLVFGETQYF. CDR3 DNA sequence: TGTGCCAGCAGCTTAGATGGACTAGTATTTGGAGAGACCCAGTACTTC.

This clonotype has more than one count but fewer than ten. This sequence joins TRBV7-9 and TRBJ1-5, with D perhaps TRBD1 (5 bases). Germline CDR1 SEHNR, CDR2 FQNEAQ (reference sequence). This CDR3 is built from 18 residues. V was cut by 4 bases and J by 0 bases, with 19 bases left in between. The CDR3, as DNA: TGTGCCAGCAGCTCACAGGCGGATTCAATCTATAGCAATCAGCCCCAGCATTTT. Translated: CASSSQADSIYSNQPQHF. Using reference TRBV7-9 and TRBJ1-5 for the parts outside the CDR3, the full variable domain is DTGVSQNPRHKITKRGQNVTFRCDPISEHNRLYWYRQTLGQGPEFLTYFQNEAQLEKSRLLSDRFSAERPKGSFSTLEIQRTEQGDSAMYLCASSSQADSIYSNQPQHFGDGTRLSIL.

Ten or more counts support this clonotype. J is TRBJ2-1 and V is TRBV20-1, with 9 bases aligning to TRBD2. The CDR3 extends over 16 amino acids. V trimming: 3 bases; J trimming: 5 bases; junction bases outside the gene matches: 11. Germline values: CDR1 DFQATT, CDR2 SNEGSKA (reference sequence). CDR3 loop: CSASGFGTSFNNEQFF. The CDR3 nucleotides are TGCAGTGCTAGCGGGTTCGGGACTAGCTTTAACAATGAGCAGTTCTTC.

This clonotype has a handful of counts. In DNA form, the CDR3 reads TGTGCCAGCAGCGTAGACCCGTACAATGAGCAGTTCTTC. This sequence encodes CASSVDPYNEQFF. The chain uses TRBV9 and TRBJ2-1; D call uncertain. CDR1 and CDR2 (germline): SGDLS, YYNGEE. This CDR3 is built from 13 residues. V lost 0 bases, J lost 4 bases, and 5 bases lay in between.

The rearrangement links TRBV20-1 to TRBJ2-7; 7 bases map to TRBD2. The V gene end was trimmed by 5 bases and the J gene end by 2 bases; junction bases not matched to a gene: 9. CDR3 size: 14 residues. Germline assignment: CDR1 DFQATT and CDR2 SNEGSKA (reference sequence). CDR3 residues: CSAQRASGPYEQYF. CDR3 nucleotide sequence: TGCAGTGCTCAACGGGCTAGCGGACCCTACGAGCAGTACTTC.

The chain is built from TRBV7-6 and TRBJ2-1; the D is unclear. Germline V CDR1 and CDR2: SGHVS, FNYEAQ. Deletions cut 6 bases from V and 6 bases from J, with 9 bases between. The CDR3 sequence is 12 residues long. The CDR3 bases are TGTGCCAGCAGTTACTACCTCAATGAGCAGTTCTTC. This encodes CASSYYLNEQFF.

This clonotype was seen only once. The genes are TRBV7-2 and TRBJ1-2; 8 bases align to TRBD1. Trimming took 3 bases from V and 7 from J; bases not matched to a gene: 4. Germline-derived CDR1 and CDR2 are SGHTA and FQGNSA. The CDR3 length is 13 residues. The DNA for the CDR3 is TGTGCCAGCAGCTTTCCCGACAGGGGTGGCTACACCTTC. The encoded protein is CASSFPDRGGYTF.

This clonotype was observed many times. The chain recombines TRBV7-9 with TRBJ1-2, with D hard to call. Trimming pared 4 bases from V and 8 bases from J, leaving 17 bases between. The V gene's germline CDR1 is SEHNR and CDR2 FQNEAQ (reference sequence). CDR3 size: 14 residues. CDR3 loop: CASSSSGRGGGYTF. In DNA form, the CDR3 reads TGTGCCAGCAGCTCTTCCGGGAGAGGCGGAGGCTACACCTTC. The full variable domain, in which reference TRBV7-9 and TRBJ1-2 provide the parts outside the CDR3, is DTGVSQNPRHKITKRGQNVTFRCDPISEHNRLYWYRQTLGQGPEFLTYFQNEAQLEKSRLLSDRFSAERPKGSFSTLEIQRTEQGDSAMYLCASSSSGRGGGYTFGSGTRLTVV.

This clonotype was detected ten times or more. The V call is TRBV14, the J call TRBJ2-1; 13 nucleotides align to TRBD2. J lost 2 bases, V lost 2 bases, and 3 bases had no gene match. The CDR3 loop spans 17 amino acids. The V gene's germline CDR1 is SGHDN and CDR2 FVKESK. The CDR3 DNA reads TGTGCCAGCAGCCAAAGGACTAGCGGGAGTCCCTACAATGAGCAGTTCTTC. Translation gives CASSQRTSGSPYNEQFF. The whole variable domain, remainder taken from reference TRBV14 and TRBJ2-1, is EAGVTQFPSHSVIEKGQTVTLRCDPISGHDNLYWYRRVMGKEIKFLLHFVKESKQDESGMPNNRFLAERTGGTYSTLKVQPAELEDSGVYFCASSQRTSGSPYNEQFFGPGTRLTVL.

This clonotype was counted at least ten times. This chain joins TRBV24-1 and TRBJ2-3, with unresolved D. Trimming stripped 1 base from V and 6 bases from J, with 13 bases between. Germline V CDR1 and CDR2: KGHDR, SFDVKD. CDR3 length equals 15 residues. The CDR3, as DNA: TGTGCCACCAGTGATTTAAGCGCCGTCGGGGATACGCAGTATTTT. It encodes CATSDLSAVGDTQYF.

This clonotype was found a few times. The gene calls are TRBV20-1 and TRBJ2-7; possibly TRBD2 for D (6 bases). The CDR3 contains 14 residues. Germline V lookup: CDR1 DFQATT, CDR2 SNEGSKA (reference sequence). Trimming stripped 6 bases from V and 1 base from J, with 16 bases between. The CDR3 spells CSAGDFPLSYEQYF. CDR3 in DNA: TGCAGTGCCGGGGACTTTCCGTTGTCCTACGAGCAGTACTTC.

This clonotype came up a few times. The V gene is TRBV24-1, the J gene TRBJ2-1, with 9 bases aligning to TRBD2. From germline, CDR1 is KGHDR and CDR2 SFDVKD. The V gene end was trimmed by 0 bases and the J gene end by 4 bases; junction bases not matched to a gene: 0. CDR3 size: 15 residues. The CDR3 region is CATSDLAGGYNEQFF. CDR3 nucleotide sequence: TGTGCCACCAGTGATTTGGCGGGAGGGTACAATGAGCAGTTCTTC.

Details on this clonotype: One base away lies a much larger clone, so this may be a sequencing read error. In DNA form, the CDR3 reads TGTGCCAGCAGTTTCAGACAGGGGATCACTGAAGCTTTCTTT. Amino acids: CASSFRQGITEAFF. V and J are TRBV6-5 and TRBJ1-1; TRBD1 matches 8 bases. V lost 4 bases and J lost 4; bases outside the gene matches: 5. Germline V gene sequence: CDR1 MNHEY, CDR2 SVGAGI. The CDR3 loop spans 14 amino acids.

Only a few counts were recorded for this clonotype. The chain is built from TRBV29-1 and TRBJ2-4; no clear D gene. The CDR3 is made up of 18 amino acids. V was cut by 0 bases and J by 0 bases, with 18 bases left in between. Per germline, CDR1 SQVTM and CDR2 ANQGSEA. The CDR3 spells CSVEDTPAREVAKNIQYF. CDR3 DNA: TGCAGCGTTGAAGATACCCCTGCGCGTGAGGTAGCCAAAAACATTCAGTACTTC.

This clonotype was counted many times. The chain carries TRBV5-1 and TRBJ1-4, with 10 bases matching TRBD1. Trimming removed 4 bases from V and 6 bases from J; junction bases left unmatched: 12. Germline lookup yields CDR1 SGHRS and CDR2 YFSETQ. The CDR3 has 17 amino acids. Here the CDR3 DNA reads TGCGCCAGCAGCCCGATGGATACCGGGACAGGGGATGAAAAACTGTTTTTT. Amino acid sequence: CASSPMDTGTGDEKLFF.

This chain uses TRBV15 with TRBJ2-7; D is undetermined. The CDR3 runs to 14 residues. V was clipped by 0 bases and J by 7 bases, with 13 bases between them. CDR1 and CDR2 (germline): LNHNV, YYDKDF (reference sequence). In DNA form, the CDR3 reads TGTGCCACCAGCAGAGATATCGGCCCCGAGGAGCAGTACTTC. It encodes CATSRDIGPEEQYF.